This entry features one T cell receptor beta chain sequence. Its specificity is unknown. This sample was taken from a study of vaccination effects on CD4 cells after COVID-19. Measured with immunoSEQ multiplex PCR; TCRdb has only the in-frame clones, and not every one. The sample consists of under 40,000 clones, roughly four fifths of them appearing once. Sequencing in the ViraFEST assay came after antigen-specific CD4+ T cells had been expanded with viral peptide pools, which were used to stimulate PBMC. CD4+ T cell isolation took place after 10 days of culture. All participants had two doses of either the BNT162b2 or mRNA-1273 vaccine. This TCR came from a human donor who received a COVID-19 vaccine. Some clones in this sample may be carry-over from other donors' samples. Sequenced here: CD4+ T cells from PBMCs cultured with HCoV-NL63 spike peptides, sampled after COVID-19 vaccination.

CDR3 residues: CASSLSGPGGGNEQFF. The CDR3 nucleotides are TGTGCCAGCAGCTTAAGCGGCCCCGGGGGCGGCAATGAGCAGTTCTTC. J is TRBJ2-1 and V is TRBV7-3; D tentatively fits TRBD1 or TRBD2 (6 bases each). Trimming removed 1 base at V and 6 bases at J, with 16 bases between. This CDR3 has 16 residues. Germline V lookup: CDR1 SGHTA, CDR2 FQGTGA.